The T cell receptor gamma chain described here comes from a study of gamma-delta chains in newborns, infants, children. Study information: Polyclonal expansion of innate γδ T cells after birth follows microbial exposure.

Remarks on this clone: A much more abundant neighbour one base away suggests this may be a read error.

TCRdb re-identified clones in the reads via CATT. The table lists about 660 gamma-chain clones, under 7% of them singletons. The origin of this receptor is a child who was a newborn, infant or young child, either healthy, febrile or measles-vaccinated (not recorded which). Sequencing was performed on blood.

The CDR3 loop reads CASWETTTTGWFKIF. CDR3 nucleotide sequence: TGTGCCTCGTGGGAGACCACTACGACTGGTTGGTTCAAGATATTT. The chain uses TRGV9 and TRGJP1. The CDR3 covers 15 residues. CDR1 and CDR2 (germline): GITISATS, ISYDGTV (reference sequence).